This is a list of T cell receptor beta chains from one sample in a study of breast tumors, draining lymph nodes, adjacent tissues. TCRdb independently ran MiXCR on the multiplex PCR reads; one entry per CDR3 protein. Found here are about 270,000 distinct CDR3 sequences, 30% of them singletons; the top ten hold roughly 1.1%. Material: axillary lymph node tissue. These receptor sequences come from a female donor with breast cancer. Some clones in this sample may be carry-over from other donors' samples. Each CDR3 is given with its conserved first and last residue. A D gene is named only where the DNA matches it firmly. The size field is filled for only some rows; it gives once, few, many or a size class.

abundance: .; v_gene: TRBV29-1; d_gene: .; j_gene: TRBJ1-1; CDR3aa: CSVTGWSSEAFF; CDR3nt: TGCAGCGTTACAGGGTGGTCTTCTGAAGCTTTCTTT
abundance: many; v_gene: TRBV5-1; d_gene: TRBD1; j_gene: TRBJ1-4; CDR3aa: CASSLRGQLEKLFF; CDR3nt: TGCGCCAGCAGCTTGAGGGGACAGCTGGAAAAACTGTTTTTT
abundance: few; v_gene: TRBV30; d_gene: .; j_gene: TRBJ2-5; CDR3aa: CAAGQSLVETQYF; CDR3nt: TGTGCCGCGGGACAGTCCCTGGTGGAGACCCAGTACTTC
abundance: .; v_gene: TRBV28; d_gene: .; j_gene: TRBJ2-7; CDR3aa: CASSPPGRRTRSEQYF; CDR3nt: TGTGCCAGCAGTCCCCCGGGACGTCGGACCAGGAGCGAGCAGTACTTC
abundance: .; v_gene: TRBV30; d_gene: TRBD1; j_gene: TRBJ1-2; CDR3aa: CAWSPGGHTF; CDR3nt: TGTGCCTGGAGTCCAGGGGGCCACACCTTC
abundance: many; v_gene: TRBV6-6; d_gene: .; j_gene: TRBJ2-2; CDR3aa: CASSILGPTGELFF; CDR3nt: TGTGCCAGCAGTATTCTAGGGCCTACCGGGGAGCTGTTTTTT
abundance: many; v_gene: TRBV7-2; d_gene: TRBD1; j_gene: TRBJ2-2; CDR3aa: CASSPTGENTGELFF; CDR3nt: TGTGCCAGCAGCCCGACAGGGGAGAACACCGGGGAGCTGTTTTTT
abundance: many; v_gene: TRBV11-2; d_gene: .; j_gene: TRBJ2-3; CDR3aa: CASSLMELGGTDTQYF; CDR3nt: TGTGCCAGCAGCTTGATGGAGCTGGGGGGCACAGATACGCAGTATTTT
abundance: many; v_gene: TRBV6-6; d_gene: TRBD1; j_gene: TRBJ2-1; CDR3aa: CASSLTGTGYNEQFF; CDR3nt: TGTGCCAGCAGTCTTACCGGGACAGGTTACAATGAGCAGTTCTTC
abundance: many; v_gene: TRBV7-3; d_gene: .; j_gene: TRBJ2-2; CDR3aa: CASTWGPNTGELFF; CDR3nt: TGTGCCAGCACCTGGGGCCCGAACACCGGGGAGCTGTTTTTT
abundance: once; v_gene: TRBV12-3/TRBV12-4; d_gene: .; j_gene: TRBJ1-6; CDR3aa: CASSLSDRRNSPLHF; CDR3nt: TGTGCCAGCAGTTTATCCGACAGGCGGAATTCACCCCTCCACTTT
abundance: .; v_gene: TRBV20-1; d_gene: .; j_gene: TRBJ1-1; CDR3aa: CSAAQPSSTYAFF; CDR3nt: TGCAGTGCCGCACAGCCCTCGAGTACGTACGCTTTCTTT
abundance: .; v_gene: TRBV29-1; d_gene: TRBD2; j_gene: TRBJ2-7; CDR3aa: CSAEPSGNSDEQYF; CDR3nt: TGCAGCGCTGAACCCAGCGGGAATTCGGACGAGCAGTACTTC
abundance: many; v_gene: TRBV13; d_gene: .; j_gene: TRBJ2-7; CDR3aa: CASSLAVQVATEQYF; CDR3nt: TGTGCCAGCAGCTTAGCTGTACAGGTGGCAACGGAGCAGTACTTC
abundance: many; v_gene: TRBV30; d_gene: .; j_gene: TRBJ2-7; CDR3aa: CAWSVQGYEQYF; CDR3nt: TGTGCCTGGAGTGTACAGGGCTACGAGCAGTACTTC
abundance: many; v_gene: TRBV6-6; d_gene: .; j_gene: TRBJ2-3; CDR3aa: CASSHSGVTQYF; CDR3nt: TGTGCCAGCAGTCACTCGGGAGTCACGCAGTATTTT
abundance: .; v_gene: TRBV6-5; d_gene: .; j_gene: TRBJ1-2; CDR3aa: CANSHSSGQRKAF; CDR3nt: TGTGCCAACAGTCACTCAAGTGGGCAGCGAAAAGCCTTC
abundance: .; v_gene: TRBV9; d_gene: .; j_gene: TRBJ1-5; CDR3aa: CASSVVGGHQPQHF; CDR3nt: TGTGCCAGCAGCGTAGTGGGGGGGCATCAGCCCCAGCATTTC
abundance: .; v_gene: TRBV12-5; d_gene: .; j_gene: TRBJ2-7; CDR3aa: CASGFPIGAGDHEQYF; CDR3nt: TGTGCTAGTGGTTTCCCAATCGGGGCAGGGGACCACGAGCAGTACTTC
abundance: .; v_gene: TRBV6-5; d_gene: .; j_gene: TRBJ2-7; CDR3aa: CASSHSRRGGRSSYEQYF; CDR3nt: TGTGCCAGCAGTCACTCGCGTAGGGGGGGCAGGAGCTCCTACGAGCAGTACTTC
abundance: many; v_gene: TRBV7-9; d_gene: .; j_gene: TRBJ2-2; CDR3aa: CASSFSRRAVSYTGELFF; CDR3nt: TGTGCCAGCAGCTTTTCGCGCAGGGCGGTATCATACACCGGGGAGCTGTTTTTT
abundance: .; v_gene: TRBV12-3/TRBV12-4; d_gene: .; j_gene: TRBJ1-6; CDR3aa: CGSSLTDNPPLHF; CDR3nt: TGTGGCAGCAGTTTAACCGACAATCCACCCCTCCACTTT
abundance: .; v_gene: TRBV9; d_gene: TRBD2; j_gene: TRBJ2-3; CDR3aa: CASSVGLAGVGITDTQYF; CDR3nt: TGTGCCAGCAGCGTCGGACTAGCGGGAGTGGGCATCACAGATACGCAGTATTTT
abundance: many; v_gene: TRBV2; d_gene: TRBD1; j_gene: TRBJ2-1; CDR3aa: CASNMDRFYEQFF; CDR3nt: TGTGCCAGCAACATGGACAGGTTCTATGAGCAGTTCTTC
abundance: .; v_gene: TRBV24-1; d_gene: TRBD2; j_gene: TRBJ2-1; CDR3aa: CATSSPGLAGDNEQFF; CDR3nt: TGTGCCACCAGCTCACCGGGACTAGCGGGGGACAATGAGCAGTTCTTC
abundance: many; v_gene: TRBV7-6; d_gene: .; j_gene: TRBJ2-2; CDR3aa: CASSLAPVDTGELFF; CDR3nt: TGTGCCAGCAGCTTAGCTCCGGTTGACACCGGGGAGCTGTTTTTT
abundance: .; v_gene: TRBV20-1; d_gene: TRBD2; j_gene: TRBJ2-1; CDR3aa: CSAVRLAGLDNEQFF; CDR3nt: TGCAGTGCTGTACGACTAGCGGGATTGGATAATGAGCAATTCTTC
abundance: .; v_gene: TRBV20-1; d_gene: .; j_gene: TRBJ2-1; CDR3aa: CSARDLAFYNEQFF; CDR3nt: TGCAGTGCTAGAGATCTAGCGTTCTACAATGAGCAGTTCTTC
abundance: .; v_gene: TRBV28; d_gene: TRBD2; j_gene: TRBJ2-1; CDR3aa: CASSLGRPGGRDNEQFF; CDR3nt: TGTGCCAGCAGTTTAGGACGGCCGGGAGGAAGGGACAATGAGCAGTTCTTC
abundance: many; v_gene: TRBV10-3; d_gene: TRBD1; j_gene: TRBJ2-3; CDR3aa: CAISVGQISTDTQYF; CDR3nt: TGTGCCATCAGTGTGGGACAGATCAGCACAGATACGCAGTATTTT
abundance: many; v_gene: TRBV2; d_gene: .; j_gene: TRBJ2-1; CDR3aa: CASSEAFGAGASYNEQFF; CDR3nt: TGTGCCAGCAGTGAAGCTTTTGGCGCGGGGGCTTCCTACAATGAGCAGTTCTTC
abundance: few; v_gene: TRBV6-5; d_gene: .; j_gene: TRBJ2-7; CDR3aa: CASMPPTYEQYF; CDR3nt: TGTGCCAGTATGCCTCCAACCTACGAGCAGTACTTC
abundance: many; v_gene: TRBV7-2; d_gene: .; j_gene: TRBJ2-6; CDR3aa: CASSFVTGVTGANVLTF; CDR3nt: TGTGCCAGCAGCTTCGTGACGGGAGTAACTGGGGCCAACGTCCTGACTTTC
abundance: .; v_gene: TRBV7-2; d_gene: .; j_gene: TRBJ2-5; CDR3aa: CASSLAAGWETQYF; CDR3nt: TGTGCCAGCAGCTTAGCTGCGGGGTGGGAGACCCAGTACTTC
abundance: .; v_gene: TRBV7-2; d_gene: TRBD2; j_gene: TRBJ2-1; CDR3aa: CASSFTSGSSGTEQFF; CDR3nt: TGTGCCAGCAGTTTCACTAGTGGTTCTAGCGGGACTGAGCAGTTCTTC
abundance: many; v_gene: TRBV20-1; d_gene: .; j_gene: TRBJ2-7; CDR3aa: CSARGPGEQYF; CDR3nt: TGCAGTGCTAGAGGTCCTGGGGAGCAGTACTTC
abundance: many; v_gene: TRBV6-5; d_gene: TRBD2; j_gene: TRBJ2-1; CDR3aa: CASSFLAGGRYEQFF; CDR3nt: TGTGCCAGCAGTTTTCTAGCGGGAGGGCGCTATGAGCAGTTCTTC
abundance: few; v_gene: TRBV7-3; d_gene: .; j_gene: TRBJ1-1; CDR3aa: CASSLGSDTEAFF; CDR3nt: TGTGCCAGCAGCTTAGGGTCAGACACTGAAGCCTTCTTT
abundance: many; v_gene: TRBV24-1; d_gene: .; j_gene: TRBJ2-1; CDR3aa: CATTGTYNEQFF; CDR3nt: TGTGCCACCACCGGGACCTACAATGAGCAGTTCTTC
abundance: .; v_gene: TRBV10-2; d_gene: .; j_gene: TRBJ2-1; CDR3aa: CASSEPNNNEQFF; CDR3nt: TGCGCCAGCAGTGAGCCCAATAACAATGAGCAGTTCTTC
abundance: many; v_gene: TRBV19; d_gene: .; j_gene: TRBJ2-5; CDR3aa: CASTAGRGKVETQYF; CDR3nt: TGTGCCAGCACAGCGGGCAGGGGGAAAGTAGAGACCCAGTACTTC
abundance: .; v_gene: TRBV27; d_gene: TRBD1; j_gene: TRBJ2-7; CDR3aa: CASSLDRGLEQYF; CDR3nt: TGTGCCAGCAGTTTGGACAGGGGCCTCGAGCAGTACTTC
abundance: many; v_gene: TRBV25-1; d_gene: .; j_gene: TRBJ2-1; CDR3aa: CASSPPQGMGNEQFF; CDR3nt: TGTGCCAGCAGTCCACCCCAGGGAATGGGCAATGAGCAGTTCTTC
abundance: .; v_gene: TRBV18; d_gene: TRBD2; j_gene: TRBJ2-6; CDR3aa: CASSRAGVPGLCSGANVLTF; CDR3nt: TGTGCCAGCTCACGAGCGGGAGTCCCCGGGCTGTGCTCTGGGGCCAACGTCCTGACTTTC